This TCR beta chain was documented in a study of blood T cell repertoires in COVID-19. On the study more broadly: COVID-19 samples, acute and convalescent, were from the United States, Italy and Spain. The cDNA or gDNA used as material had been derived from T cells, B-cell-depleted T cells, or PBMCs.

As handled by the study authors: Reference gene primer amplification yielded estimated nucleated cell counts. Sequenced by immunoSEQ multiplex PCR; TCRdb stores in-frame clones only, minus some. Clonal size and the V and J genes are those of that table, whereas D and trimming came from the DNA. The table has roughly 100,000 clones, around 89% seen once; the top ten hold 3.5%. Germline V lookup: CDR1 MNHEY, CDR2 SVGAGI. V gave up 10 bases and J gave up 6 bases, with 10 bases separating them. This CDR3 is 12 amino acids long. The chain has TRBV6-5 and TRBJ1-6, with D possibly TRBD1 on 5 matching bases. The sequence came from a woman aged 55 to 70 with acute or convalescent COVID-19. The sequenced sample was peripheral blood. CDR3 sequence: CATRRGNSPLHF. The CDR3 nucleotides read TGTGCCACCCGGAGGGGTAATTCACCCCTCCACTTT.